This T cell receptor (beta chain) was identified in a study of cytomegalovirus exposure and HLA in healthy donors. Study-wide findings and caveats: Sequencing artifact likely explains a cluster of highly shared sequence variants.

The PCR contained 60 Vbeta and 13 Jbeta primers. The method was immunoSEQ multiplex PCR; TCRdb's version includes in-frame clones alone and lacks a portion of them. Among more than 90,000 clones listed, less than 80% were seen once. A word on this clone: What it binds is not known.

The CDR3 consists of 12 residues. With V trimmed by 11 bases and J by 1 base, 1 base remained unmatched. Looked up from germline, CDR1 is MNHEY and CDR2 is SVGAGI. The sample was PBMCs. This clonotype was obtained from a woman in her twenties or thirties in good health and CMV-seronegative. The rearrangement uses TRBV6-5 and TRBJ2-7, with 11 positions matching TRBD2. CDR3 DNA: TGTGCCTTAGCGGGAGGGTCCTACGAGCAGTACTTC. Its protein product is CALAGGSYEQYF.